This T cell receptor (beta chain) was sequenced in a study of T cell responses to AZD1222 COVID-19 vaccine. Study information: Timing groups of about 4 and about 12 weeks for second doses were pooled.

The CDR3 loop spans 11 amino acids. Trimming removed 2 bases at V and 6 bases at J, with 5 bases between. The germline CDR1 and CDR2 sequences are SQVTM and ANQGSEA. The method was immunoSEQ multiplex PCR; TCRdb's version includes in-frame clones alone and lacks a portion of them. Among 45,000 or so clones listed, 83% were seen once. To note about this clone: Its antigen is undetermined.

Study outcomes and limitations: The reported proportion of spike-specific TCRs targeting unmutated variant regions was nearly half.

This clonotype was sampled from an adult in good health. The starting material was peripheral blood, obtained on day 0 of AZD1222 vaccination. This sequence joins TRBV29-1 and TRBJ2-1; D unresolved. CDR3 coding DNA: TGCAGCGTTGAACGACCCAATGAGCAGTTCTTC. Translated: CSVERPNEQFF.